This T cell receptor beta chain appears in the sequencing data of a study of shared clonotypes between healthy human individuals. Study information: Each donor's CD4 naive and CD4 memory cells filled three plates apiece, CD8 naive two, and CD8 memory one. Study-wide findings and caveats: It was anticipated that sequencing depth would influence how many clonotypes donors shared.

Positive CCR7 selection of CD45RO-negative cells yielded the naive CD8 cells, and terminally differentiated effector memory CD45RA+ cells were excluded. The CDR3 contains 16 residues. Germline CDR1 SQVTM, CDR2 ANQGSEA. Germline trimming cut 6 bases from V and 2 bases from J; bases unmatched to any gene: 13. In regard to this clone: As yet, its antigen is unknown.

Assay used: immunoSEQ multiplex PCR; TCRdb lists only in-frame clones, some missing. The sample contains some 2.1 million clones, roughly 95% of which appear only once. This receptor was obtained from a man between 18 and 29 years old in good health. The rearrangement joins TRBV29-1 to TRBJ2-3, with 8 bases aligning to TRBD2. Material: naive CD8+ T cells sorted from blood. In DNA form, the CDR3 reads TGCAGCGTGGGGGTTTTTAGCGGGGATCTCACAGATACGCAGTATTTT. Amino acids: CSVGVFSGDLTDTQYF.